The 12 T cell receptor beta chains in this list originate from one sample, sequenced in a study of blood T cell repertoires in COVID-19. Measured with immunoSEQ multiplex PCR; TCRdb has only the in-frame clones, and not every one. Counted here are about 190,000 clones, almost 90% occurring once; the ten biggest clones make up less than 0.7%. Sequencing used peripheral blood. The origin of the receptors is a man aged 50 or older with acute or convalescent COVID-19.

The chain links TRBV6-1 to TRBJ2-1; TRBD2 matches at 7 bases. The J segment lost 8 bases and the V segment lost 3 bases, leaving 13 bases of the junction unmatched. This CDR3 is built from 16 residues. Looked up from germline, CDR1 is MNHNS and CDR2 is SASEGT. CDR3 bases: TGTGCCAGCAGTGAGGATCCAGCGGGAATCGGGTATGAGCAGTTCTTC. This translates into CASSEDPAGIGYEQFF.

V and J are TRBV10-1 and TRBJ1-5, with TRBD1 matching 9 bases. V shed 6 bases, J shed 7 bases, and the junction held 4 bases outside the gene matches. Per the germline V gene, CDR1 is WNHNN and CDR2 is SYGVQD (reference sequence). The CDR3 contains 13 residues. This CDR3 reads CASRHRGRQPQHF. The DNA of the CDR3 is TGCGCCAGCAGACACAGGGGGCGGCAGCCCCAGCATTTT.

This clone was observed once. This chain connects TRBV28 to TRBJ1-2, with a weak D call TRBD1 (5 bases). The V end was cut by 5 bases, the J end by 5 bases, with 12 bases between. CDR1 is MDHEN and CDR2 is SYDVKM in the germline V gene. The CDR3 runs 13 residues. This CDR3 is CASSTGFAYGYTF. CDR3 DNA sequence: TGTGCCAGCAGTACAGGTTTTGCTTATGGCTACACCTTC.

The chain links TRBV20-1 to TRBJ1-5; D may be TRBD1 (5 bases). The CDR3 length is 13 residues. CDR1 DFQATT and CDR2 SNEGSKA come from the germline V gene (reference sequence). The V end was cut by 3 bases, the J end by 6 bases, with 12 bases between. Here the CDR3 DNA reads TGCAGTGCTAGTTTAGGGGTCGGTCAGCCCCAGCATTTT. Amino acids: CSASLGVGQPQHF.

The chain links TRBV6-5 to TRBJ2-7, with 10 bases aligning to TRBD2. The trim removed 4 bases at V and 7 bases at J, leaving 4 bases unmatched. This CDR3 contains 13 residues. Germline V gives CDR1 MNHEY, CDR2 SVGAGI. Written as DNA, the CDR3 is TGTGCCAGCAGTTCTAGCGGGAGAGGGGAGCAGTACTTC. It is translated as CASSSSGRGEQYF.

The chain carries TRBV7-6 and TRBJ2-5, with 8 bases matching TRBD1. The CDR3 has 15 residues. Looked up from germline, CDR1 is SGHVS and CDR2 is FNYEAQ. Trimming removed 2 bases from V and 5 bases from J; junction bases left unmatched: 7. CDR3 loop: CASSLRQGSWETQYF. CDR3 DNA sequence: TGTGCCAGCAGCTTAAGACAGGGGTCGTGGGAGACCCAGTACTTC. Full variable domain (rest looked up from reference TRBV7-6 and TRBJ2-5): GAGVSQSPRYKVTKRGQDVALRCDPISGHVSLYWYRQALGQGPEFLTYFNYEAQQDKSGLPNDRFSAERPEGSISTLTIQRTEQRDSAMYRCASSLRQGSWETQYFGPGTRLLVL.

This rearrangement joins TRBV3-1 (or the pseudogene TRBV3-2) to TRBJ2-1; D gene ambiguous. Trimming left V 1 base short and J 4 bases short, with 5 bases between. The length of the CDR3 is 13 residues. CDR1 and CDR2 from the germline V gene are LGHDT and YNNKEL (reference sequence). CDR3 residues: CASSQAGYNEQFF. The CDR3 DNA follows: TGTGCCAGCAGCCAAGCAGGATACAATGAGCAGTTCTTC.

Written as DNA, the CDR3 is TGTGCCAGCAGTTCCCTGGGACAGCCGAGCGAAGCTTTCTTT. Translated, it gives CASSSLGQPSEAFF. This chain links TRBV6-5 with TRBJ1-1; 7 bases match TRBD1. CDR1 is MNHEY, CDR2 SVGAGI, per germline. The CDR3 contains 14 residues. Germline trimming cut 4 bases from V and 8 bases from J; bases unmatched to any gene: 10.

V usage is TRBV13 and J usage is TRBJ2-2, with D possibly matching TRBD1 (6 bases). The CDR3 extends over 13 amino acids. CDR1 and CDR2 from the germline V gene are PRHDT and FYEKMQ (reference sequence). The V end was cut by 5 bases, the J end by 6 bases, with 10 bases between. The CDR3 here is CASSKQGPGELFF. In DNA form, the CDR3 reads TGTGCCAGCAGCAAACAGGGTCCCGGGGAGCTGTTTTTT.

The V call is TRBV28, the J call TRBJ2-7; TRBD1 matches 7 bases. Germline V gives CDR1 MDHEN, CDR2 SYDVKM. V was pared by 2 bases and J by 3 bases, with 7 bases of the junction left unmatched. This CDR3 has 15 residues. The CDR3 DNA is TGTGCCAGCAGTTTACTTATCCGGGACAGCTACGAGCAGTACTTC. Translating it yields CASSLLIRDSYEQYF. Variable domain in full (rest from reference TRBV28 and TRBJ2-7): DVKVTQSSRYLVKRTGEKVFLECVQDMDHENMFWYRQDPGLGLRLIYFSYDVKMKEKGDIPEGYSVSREKKERFSLILESASTNQTSMYLCASSLLIRDSYEQYFGPGTRLTVT.

This sequence joins TRBV27 and TRBJ1-3, with 9 bases lining up with TRBD1. V trimming: 5 bases; J trimming: 3 bases; junction bases outside the gene matches: 5. The CDR3 has 15 amino acids. Germline CDR1 and CDR2: MNHEY and SMNVEV (reference sequence). CDR3 sequence: CASSKQGAYGNTIYF. CDR3 DNA: TGTGCCAGCAGTAAACAGGGGGCTTATGGAAACACCATATATTTT.

This chain links TRBV28 with TRBJ1-2, with 8 bases fitting TRBD1. This CDR3 is 17 amino acids long. Per germline, CDR1 MDHEN and CDR2 SYDVKM. V gave up 3 bases and J gave up 4 bases; unmatched junction bases: 13. CDR3 bases: TGTGCCAGCAGTTTCGCCAAAAGGCAGGGGGCTGGCTATGGCTACACCTTC. Its translation: CASSFAKRQGAGYGYTF.